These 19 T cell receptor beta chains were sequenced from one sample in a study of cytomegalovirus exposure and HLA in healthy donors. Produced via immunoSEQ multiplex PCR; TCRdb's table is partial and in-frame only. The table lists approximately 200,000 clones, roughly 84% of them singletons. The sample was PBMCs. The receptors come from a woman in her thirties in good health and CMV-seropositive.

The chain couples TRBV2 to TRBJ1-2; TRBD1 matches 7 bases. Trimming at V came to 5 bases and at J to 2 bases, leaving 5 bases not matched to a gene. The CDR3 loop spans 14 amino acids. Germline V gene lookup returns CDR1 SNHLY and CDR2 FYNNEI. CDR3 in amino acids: CASSPQGNNYGYTF. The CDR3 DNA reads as TGTGCCAGCAGTCCACAGGGGAACAACTATGGCTACACCTTC.

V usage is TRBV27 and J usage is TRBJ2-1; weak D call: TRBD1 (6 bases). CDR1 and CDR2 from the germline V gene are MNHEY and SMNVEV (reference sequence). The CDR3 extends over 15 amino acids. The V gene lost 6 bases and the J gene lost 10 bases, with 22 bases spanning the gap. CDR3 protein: CASRTTRDTLQEQFF. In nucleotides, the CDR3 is TGTGCCAGCAGAACTACCCGGGACACTCTACAGGAGCAGTTCTTC.

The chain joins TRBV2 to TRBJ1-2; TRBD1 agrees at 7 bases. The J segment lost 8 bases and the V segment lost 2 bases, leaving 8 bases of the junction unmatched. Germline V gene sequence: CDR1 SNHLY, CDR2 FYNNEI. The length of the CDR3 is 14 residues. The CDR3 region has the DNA TGTGCCAGCAGTGAAATCGCAGGGGGTGGCGGCTACACCTTC. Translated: CASSEIAGGGGYTF.

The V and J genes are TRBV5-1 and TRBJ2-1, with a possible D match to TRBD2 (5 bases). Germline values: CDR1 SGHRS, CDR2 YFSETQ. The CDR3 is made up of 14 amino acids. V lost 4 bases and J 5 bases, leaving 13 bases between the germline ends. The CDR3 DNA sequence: TGCGCCAGCAGCCCGGGGAGCCGAGACAATGAGCAGTTCTTC. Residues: CASSPGSRDNEQFF.

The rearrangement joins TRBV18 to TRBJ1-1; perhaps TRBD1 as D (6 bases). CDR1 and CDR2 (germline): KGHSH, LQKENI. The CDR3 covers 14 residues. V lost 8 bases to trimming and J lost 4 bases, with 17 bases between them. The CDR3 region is CASTQDSSVTEAFF. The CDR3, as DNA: TGTGCCAGCACCCAGGACAGTTCGGTCACTGAAGCTTTCTTT.

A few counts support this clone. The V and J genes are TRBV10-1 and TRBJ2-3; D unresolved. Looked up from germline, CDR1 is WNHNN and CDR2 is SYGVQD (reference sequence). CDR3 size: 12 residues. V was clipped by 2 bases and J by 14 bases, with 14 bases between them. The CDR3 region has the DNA TGCGCCAGCAGTGAGAATAGTGGAGAGTCGTATTTT. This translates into CASSENSGESYF.

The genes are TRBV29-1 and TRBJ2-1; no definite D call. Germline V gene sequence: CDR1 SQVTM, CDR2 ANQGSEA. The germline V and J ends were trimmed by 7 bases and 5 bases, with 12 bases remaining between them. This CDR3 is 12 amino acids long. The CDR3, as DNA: TGCAGCGCAACCGGCGCGGACAATGAGCAGTTCTTC. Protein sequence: CSATGADNEQFF.

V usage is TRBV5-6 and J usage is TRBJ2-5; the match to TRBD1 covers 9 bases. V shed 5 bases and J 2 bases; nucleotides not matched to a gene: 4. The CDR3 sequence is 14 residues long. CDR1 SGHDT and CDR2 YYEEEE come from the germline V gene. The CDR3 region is CASSRDRVQETQYF. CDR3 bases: TGTGCCAGCAGTCGGGACAGGGTACAAGAGACCCAGTACTTC.

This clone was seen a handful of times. The CDR3 region is CASSPPSSNEQFF. CDR3 DNA: TGTGCCAGCTCACCACCTAGTAGCAATGAGCAGTTCTTC. The rearrangement uses TRBV18 and TRBJ2-1, with D unclear. The V end was cut by 0 bases, the J end by 6 bases, with 6 bases between. The CDR3 consists of 13 residues. Germline CDR1 KGHSH, CDR2 LQKENI.

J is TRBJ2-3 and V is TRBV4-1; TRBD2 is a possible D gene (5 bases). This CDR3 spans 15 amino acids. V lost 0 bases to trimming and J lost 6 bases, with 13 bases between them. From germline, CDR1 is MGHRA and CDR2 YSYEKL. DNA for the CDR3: TGCGCCAGCAGCCAAGAAAGAGGGCATTCCGATACGCAGTATTTT. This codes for CASSQERGHSDTQYF.

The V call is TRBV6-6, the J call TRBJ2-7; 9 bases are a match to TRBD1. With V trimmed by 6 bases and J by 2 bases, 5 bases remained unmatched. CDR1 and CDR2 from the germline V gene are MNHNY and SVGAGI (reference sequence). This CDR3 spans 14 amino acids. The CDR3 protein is CASSGGQGPYEQYF. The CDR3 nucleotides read TGTGCCAGCAGCGGGGGACAGGGTCCCTACGAGCAGTACTTC.

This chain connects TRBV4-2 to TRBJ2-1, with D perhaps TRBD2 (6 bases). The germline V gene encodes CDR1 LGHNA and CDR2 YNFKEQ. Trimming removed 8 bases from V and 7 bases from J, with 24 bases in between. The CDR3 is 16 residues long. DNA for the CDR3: TGTGCCAGCGCCAAGGTAGGGCGGGACGAGTGGAATGAGCAGTTCTTC. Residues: CASAKVGRDEWNEQFF.

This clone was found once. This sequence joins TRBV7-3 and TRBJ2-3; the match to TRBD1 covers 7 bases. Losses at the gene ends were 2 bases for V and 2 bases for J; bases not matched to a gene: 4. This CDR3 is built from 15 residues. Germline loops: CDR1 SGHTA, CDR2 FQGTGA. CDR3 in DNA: TGTGCCAGCAGCTTAGGGACAGCCTACACAGATACGCAGTATTTT. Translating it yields CASSLGTAYTDTQYF.

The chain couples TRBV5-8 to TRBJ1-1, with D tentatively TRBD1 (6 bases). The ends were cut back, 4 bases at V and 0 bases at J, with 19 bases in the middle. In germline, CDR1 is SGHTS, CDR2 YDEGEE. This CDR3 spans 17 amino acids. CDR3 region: CASSPQGTNTMNTEAFF. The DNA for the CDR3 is TGTGCCAGCAGCCCACAGGGTACGAATACGATGAACACTGAAGCTTTCTTT.

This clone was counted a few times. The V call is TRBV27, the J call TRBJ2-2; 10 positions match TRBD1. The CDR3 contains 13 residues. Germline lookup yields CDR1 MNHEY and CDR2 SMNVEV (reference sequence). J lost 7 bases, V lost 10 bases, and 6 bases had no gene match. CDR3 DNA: TGTGCCACCGCTGGACAGGGGGTCGGGGAGCTGTTTTTT. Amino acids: CATAGQGVGELFF.

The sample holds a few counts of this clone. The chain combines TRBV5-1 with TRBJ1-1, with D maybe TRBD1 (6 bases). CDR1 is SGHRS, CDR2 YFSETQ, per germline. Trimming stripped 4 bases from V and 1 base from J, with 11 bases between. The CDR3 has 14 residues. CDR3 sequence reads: CASSRGQPNTEAFF. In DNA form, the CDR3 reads TGCGCCAGCAGCCGTGGACAGCCGAACACTGAAGCTTTCTTT.

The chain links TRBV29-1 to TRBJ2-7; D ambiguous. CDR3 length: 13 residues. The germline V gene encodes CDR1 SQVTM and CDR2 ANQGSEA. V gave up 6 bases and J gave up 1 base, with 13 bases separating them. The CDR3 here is CSVAGGGSYEQYF. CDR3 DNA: TGCAGCGTGGCCGGCGGCGGATCCTACGAGCAGTACTTC.

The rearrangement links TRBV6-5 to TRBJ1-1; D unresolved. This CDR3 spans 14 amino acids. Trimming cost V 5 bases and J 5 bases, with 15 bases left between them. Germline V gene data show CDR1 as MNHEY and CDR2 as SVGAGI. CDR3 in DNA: TGTGCCAGCAGTATGAGGGCACTTCGTACTGAAGCTTTCTTT. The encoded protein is CASSMRALRTEAFF.

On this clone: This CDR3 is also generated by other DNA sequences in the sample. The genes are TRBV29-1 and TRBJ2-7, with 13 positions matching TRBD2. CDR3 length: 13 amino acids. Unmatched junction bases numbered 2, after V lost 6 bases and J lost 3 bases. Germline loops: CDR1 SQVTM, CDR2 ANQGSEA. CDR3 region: CSVRTSGSYEQYF. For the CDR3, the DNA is TGCAGCGTCCGGACTAGCGGGAGCTACGAGCAGTACTTC.